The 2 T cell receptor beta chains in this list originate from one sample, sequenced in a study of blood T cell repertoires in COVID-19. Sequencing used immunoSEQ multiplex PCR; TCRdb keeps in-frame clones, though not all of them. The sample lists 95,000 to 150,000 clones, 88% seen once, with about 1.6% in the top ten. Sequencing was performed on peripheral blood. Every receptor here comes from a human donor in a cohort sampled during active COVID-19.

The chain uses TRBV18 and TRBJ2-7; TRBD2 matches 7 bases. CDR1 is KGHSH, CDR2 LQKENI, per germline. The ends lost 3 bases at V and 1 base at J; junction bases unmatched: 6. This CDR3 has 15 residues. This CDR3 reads CASSPTSVYSYEQYF. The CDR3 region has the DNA TGTGCCAGCTCACCTACTAGCGTGTATTCCTACGAGCAGTACTTC.

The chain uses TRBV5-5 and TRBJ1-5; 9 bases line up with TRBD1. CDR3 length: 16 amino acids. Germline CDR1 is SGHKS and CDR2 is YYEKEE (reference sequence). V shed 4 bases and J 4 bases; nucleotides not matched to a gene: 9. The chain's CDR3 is CASSASQTGGNQPQHF. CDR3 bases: TGTGCCAGCAGCGCCTCCCAGACAGGGGGGAATCAGCCCCAGCATTTT.